This is a list of T cell receptor beta chains from one sample in a study of blood T cell repertoires in COVID-19. Method: immunoSEQ multiplex PCR; TCRdb's copy keeps in-frame clones and lacks some. The sample holds 130,000 or so clones, 88% seen once. Sequenced material: peripheral blood. The receptors were gathered from a man aged 50-59 years with acute or convalescent COVID-19. The CDR3 runs from the conserved cysteine through the conserved F or W. D genes are given only for firm matches.

d_gene: TRBD1
v_gene: TRBV30
j_gene: TRBJ1-4
CDR3aa: CAWSRTGGAYEKLFF
CDR3nt: TGTGCCTGGAGCAGGACAGGGGGCGCTTATGAAAAACTGTTTTTT

d_gene: TRBD2
v_gene: TRBV9
j_gene: TRBJ2-1
CDR3aa: CASSPGLAGYNEQFF
CDR3nt: TGTGCCAGCAGCCCGGGACTAGCGGGCTACAATGAGCAGTTCTTC

d_gene: TRBD2
v_gene: TRBV2
j_gene: TRBJ2-3
CDR3aa: CASFRASGSTDTQYF
CDR3nt: TGTGCCAGCTTTAGGGCTAGCGGGAGCACAGATACGCAGTATTTT

d_gene: -
v_gene: TRBV19
j_gene: TRBJ2-1
CDR3aa: CASSIAPLDSSEQFF
CDR3nt: TGTGCCAGTAGTATAGCCCCTTTAGACTCCTCTGAGCAGTTCTTC

d_gene: -
v_gene: TRBV15
j_gene: TRBJ2-7
CDR3aa: CATSRDRGDSSYEQYF
CDR3nt: TGTGCCACCAGCAGAGATCGCGGGGACAGCTCCTACGAGCAGTACTTC

d_gene: TRBD1
v_gene: TRBV5-1
j_gene: TRBJ1-4
CDR3aa: CASSTGGGGEKLFF
CDR3nt: TGCGCCAGCAGCACAGGGGGCGGAGGTGAAAAACTGTTTTTT

d_gene: TRBD1
v_gene: TRBV12-3/TRBV12-4
j_gene: TRBJ1-5
CDR3aa: CASRGQGQQPQHF
CDR3nt: TGTGCCAGCAGGGGACAGGGACAACAGCCCCAGCATTTT

d_gene: TRBD1
v_gene: TRBV5-4
j_gene: TRBJ2-1
CDR3aa: CASSLPGTGWHEQFF
CDR3nt: TGTGCCAGCAGCTTGCCCGGGACAGGCTGGCATGAGCAGTTCTTC

d_gene: TRBD1
v_gene: TRBV19
j_gene: TRBJ1-6
CDR3aa: CASSILAGTGEFPPPLHF
CDR3nt: TGTGCCAGTAGTATACTTGCCGGGACAGGGGAATTCCCTCCACCCCTCCACTTT

d_gene: -
v_gene: TRBV2
j_gene: TRBJ2-1
CDR3aa: CASSDSKDGNEQFF
CDR3nt: TGTGCCAGCAGTGACTCTAAAGATGGCAATGAGCAGTTCTTC

d_gene: -
v_gene: TRBV14
j_gene: TRBJ2-4
CDR3aa: CASSSIRGAKNIQYF
CDR3nt: TGTGCCAGCAGCTCGATTCGGGGAGCCAAAAACATTCAGTACTTC

d_gene: -
v_gene: TRBV25-1
j_gene: TRBJ2-2
CDR3aa: CASRGRSNTGELFF
CDR3nt: TGTGCCAGCCGGGGGAGGTCGAACACCGGGGAGCTGTTTTTT

d_gene: TRBD2
v_gene: TRBV11-3
j_gene: TRBJ2-6
CDR3aa: CASSLVAGTSGSSGANVLTF
CDR3nt: TGTGCCAGCAGCTTAGTTGCGGGGACTAGCGGGAGCTCTGGGGCCAACGTCCTGACTTTC

d_gene: TRBD1
v_gene: TRBV14
j_gene: TRBJ1-2
CDR3aa: CASSSDRGHGYTF
CDR3nt: TGTGCCAGCAGCTCGGACAGGGGCCACGGCTACACCTTC

d_gene: TRBD1
v_gene: TRBV10-3
j_gene: TRBJ2-2
CDR3aa: CAVRDRGLGTGELFF
CDR3nt: TGTGCCGTCCGGGACAGGGGGCTTGGCACCGGGGAGCTGTTTTTT

d_gene: -
v_gene: TRBV19
j_gene: TRBJ1-5
CDR3aa: CASSIVMGGHQPQHF
CDR3nt: TGTGCCAGTAGTATAGTGATGGGGGGGCATCAGCCCCAGCATTTT